These 6 T cell receptor beta chains were all obtained from the same sample, sequenced in a study of T cell changes during pregnancy in multiple sclerosis. Measured with immunoSEQ multiplex PCR; TCRdb has only the in-frame clones, and not every one. The table has approximately 70,000 clones, around 92% seen once. Source: peripheral blood, taken in the second trimester of pregnancy. Receptors originate from a female donor in good health, enrolled as a control in a pregnancy study.

The chain couples TRBV11-2 to TRBJ2-7; D gene ambiguous. CDR1 and CDR2 from the germline V gene are SGHAT and FQNNGV. The CDR3 has 14 residues. Trimming removed 1 base from V and 9 bases from J, with 16 bases in between. Here the CDR3 reads CASSLVGQSFGQYF. The CDR3 nucleotides are TGTGCCAGCAGCTTAGTTGGGCAGTCTTTCGGGCAGTACTTC.

CDR3: CASTASGTSGEQFF. The CDR3 DNA reads TGTGCCAGCACCGCTAGCGGGACTTCCGGTGAGCAGTTCTTC. V and J are TRBV6-5 and TRBJ2-1; the match to TRBD2 covers 9 bases. There are 14 residues in the CDR3. Germline V gives CDR1 MNHEY, CDR2 SVGAGI. V was pared by 7 bases and J by 9 bases, with 10 bases of the junction left unmatched.

In this sample, this clone turned up many times. J is TRBJ2-3 and V is TRBV5-6; no clear D. CDR1 and CDR2 (germline): SGHDT, YYEEEE. The ends were cut back, 4 bases at V and 5 bases at J, with 20 bases in the middle. The CDR3 runs 16 residues. The chain's CDR3 is CASSVGWAQGRDTQYF. CDR3 bases: TGTGCCAGCAGCGTTGGCTGGGCCCAAGGCAGAGATACGCAGTATTTT.

The V and J genes are TRBV5-4 and TRBJ2-2; TRBD2 aligns across 13 bases. The CDR3 has 17 residues. V trimming: 4 bases; J trimming: 0 bases; junction bases outside the gene matches: 3. Germline CDR1 SGHNT, CDR2 YYREEE (reference sequence). The CDR3 protein is CASSLGLAGANTGELFF. The CDR3 DNA sequence: TGTGCCAGCAGCCTTGGACTAGCGGGAGCGAACACCGGGGAGCTGTTTTTT. Complete variable domain (other parts from reference TRBV5-4 and TRBJ2-2): ETGVTQSPTHLIKTRGQQVTLRCSSQSGHNTVSWYQQALGQGPQFIFQYYREEENGRGNFPPRFSGLQFPNYSSELNVNALELDDSALYLCASSLGLAGANTGELFFGEGSRLTVL.

This clone was recorded only once. The chain links TRBV29-1 to TRBJ1-5; D perhaps matches TRBD1 (5 bases). CDR1 and CDR2 from the germline V gene are SQVTM and ANQGSEA. The V gene lost 2 bases and the J gene lost 3 bases, with 8 bases spanning the gap. This CDR3 region has 13 residues. Written as DNA, the CDR3 is TGCAGCGTTGAAAACAGGAACAATCAGCCCCAGCATTTT. It translates to CSVENRNNQPQHF.

This clone has more than one count but fewer than ten. The rearrangement links TRBV27 to TRBJ2-3; the D gene is possibly TRBD2 (6 bases). The ends were cut back, 3 bases at V and 1 base at J, with 8 bases in the middle. Germline CDR1 is MNHEY and CDR2 is SMNVEV (reference sequence). The CDR3 is made up of 14 amino acids. The CDR3 region has the DNA TGTGCCAGCAGTTTTAGCGGAGGCACAGATACGCAGTATTTT. This codes for CASSFSGGTDTQYF.